The rows below give T cell receptor beta chains drawn from one sample of a study of post-analysis software for immune sequencing data. TCRdb analysed the PCR reads with MiXCR anew, one entry per CDR3 protein. The sample includes around 400,000 distinct CDR3 sequences, 39% of them seen just once. Source material: blood. These receptors were collected from a girl aged 2-10 years with multiple sclerosis. Each CDR3 is given with its conserved first and last residue. A D gene is named only where the DNA matches it firmly. Where a row states a size, it is once, few, many or the class of an expanded clone; other rows omit it.

j_gene	len	v_gene	abundance	d_gene	CDR3nt	CDR3aa
TRBJ2-3	17	TRBV9	NA	TRBD2	TGTGCCAGCAGCGTAGCTAGCAAGCGGGGGGAGATAGATACGCAGTATTTT	CASSVASKRGEIDTQYF
TRBJ2-3	13	TRBV29-1	few	TRBD2	TGCAGCGCTACCCTAGCGGGACTGGGTACGCAGTATTTT	CSATLAGLGTQYF
TRBJ2-4	14	TRBV5-1	NA	NA	TGCGCCAGCAGCCCCGGGACCCTAAAAAACATTCAGTACTTC	CASSPGTLKNIQYF
TRBJ2-7	12	TRBV5-6	NA	NA	TGTGCCAGCAGCTTGTATGAGAACGAGCAGTACTTC	CASSLYENEQYF
TRBJ2-1	15	TRBV5-1	once	NA	TGCGCCAGCAAGGGGGTAATTGGGGACCACAATGAGCAGTTCTTC	CASKGVIGDHNEQFF
TRBJ2-1	13	TRBV12-3/TRBV12-4	few	NA	TGTGCCAGCAGTTTATATAGGGGCAATGAGCAGTTCTTC	CASSLYRGNEQFF
TRBJ1-1	13	TRBV7-9	few	NA	TGTGCCAGCAGCTCCCCGGGGAACACTGAAGCTTTCTTT	CASSSPGNTEAFF
TRBJ1-1	14	TRBV6-1	NA	NA	TGTGCCAGCAGCCAAACGACAGGAGGCACTGAAGCTTTCTTT	CASSQTTGGTEAFF
TRBJ2-1	20	TRBV29-1	few	TRBD2	TGCAGCGTTGGGGGGTTGGGGACTAGCGGGAGATCCGGCTCCTACAATGAGCAGTTCTTC	CSVGGLGTSGRSGSYNEQFF
TRBJ1-4	14	TRBV5-7	few	NA	TGTGCCAGCGGACGTTCTTGGGCAGGAGGGAAACTGTTTTTT	CASGRSWAGGKLFF
TRBJ1-1	19	TRBV28	few	TRBD1	TGTGCCAGCAGTTTGACGATCGACCGGGACAGGGGGTGGTCACCTGAAGCTTTCTTT	CASSLTIDRDRGWSPEAFF
TRBJ2-1	18	TRBV9	NA	TRBD2	TGTGCCAGCAGCGTAGGTTTATTGAAGGCGGGAGTACAAAATGAGCAGTTCTTC	CASSVGLLKAGVQNEQFF
TRBJ2-6	18	TRBV6-1	NA	TRBD1	TGTGCCAGCTGCGTCCGGGACAGGGGGTTTGCTGGGGCCAACGTCCTGACTTTC	CASCVRDRGFAGANVLTF
TRBJ2-3	18	TRBV28	few	NA	TGTGCCAGCAGCACATTTAGGACCCGCCAGCGGAACACAGATACGCAGTATTTT	CASSTFRTRQRNTDTQYF
TRBJ2-1	16	TRBV5-1	few	TRBD2	TGCGCCAGCAGCTTGGCCGGGACTAGCGGGAGTAATGAGCAGTTCTTC	CASSLAGTSGSNEQFF
TRBJ1-2	17	TRBV4-2	once	NA	TGTGCCAGCAGCCAGGGGGAGATAGTAGGGGAGATCTATGGCTACACCTTC	CASSQGEIVGEIYGYTF
TRBJ2-1	17	TRBV20-1	NA	NA	TGCAGTGCTAGAGATCCCTGGAGGGGGCTAGGTCGAAATGAGCAGTTCTTC	CSARDPWRGLGRNEQFF
TRBJ2-1	15	TRBV10-1	NA	NA	TGCGCCAGCAGTGATTATGGGGTATCCGAGAATGAGCAGTTCTTC	CASSDYGVSENEQFF
TRBJ2-1	15	TRBV12-3/TRBV12-4	once	NA	TGTGCCAGCAGTTTGGGTTTGCGGAGCTACAATGAGCAGTTCTTC	CASSLGLRSYNEQFF
TRBJ1-5	18	TRBV7-9	NA	TRBD1	TGTGCCAGCAGCTTAAAGCCCACCCGGGACAGGGGCGATCAGCCCCAGCATTTT	CASSLKPTRDRGDQPQHF
TRBJ2-1	13	TRBV30	many	TRBD2	TGTGCCTCCGGACTAGCGGGGGAGGTTGAGCAGTTCTTC	CASGLAGEVEQFF
TRBJ2-4	15	TRBV5-1	NA	NA	TGCGCCAGCAGCTTGGCCGAGACTAGGGGGGACATTCAGTACTTC	CASSLAETRGDIQYF
TRBJ2-1	15	TRBV18	NA	TRBD1	TGTGCCAGCTCAGACAGGGTTGGGGACTACAATGAGCAGTTCTTC	CASSDRVGDYNEQFF
TRBJ2-3	14	TRBV5-6	NA	NA	TGTGCCAGCAGCCTTGGGACCCGCGCAGATACGCAGTATTTT	CASSLGTRADTQYF
TRBJ1-2	14	TRBV20-1	few	TRBD1	TGCAGTGCTAGAGTAGACAGGGGTAACTATGGCTACACCTTC	CSARVDRGNYGYTF
TRBJ2-1	16	TRBV20-1	NA	TRBD2	TGCAGTGCTAGACCCAAAGCGGGAGGGCCGTACAATGAGCAGTTCTTC	CSARPKAGGPYNEQFF
TRBJ2-3	15	TRBV7-2	NA	TRBD1	TGTGCCAGCAGCTTAGAGGGACAGGGACAAGATACGCAGTATTTT	CASSLEGQGQDTQYF
TRBJ1-6	15	TRBV6-1	few	NA	TGTGCCAGCAGTGATCTACAGATATCTAATTCACCCCTCCACTTT	CASSDLQISNSPLHF
TRBJ1-2	14	TRBV7-3	few	NA	TGTGCCAGCAGCTTAGATGGGAGCTACTATGGCTACACCTTC	CASSLDGSYYGYTF
TRBJ1-2	15	TRBV5-1	NA	NA	TGCGCCAGCAGCTTACAGGGTCGAGTGGACTATGGCTACACCTTC	CASSLQGRVDYGYTF
TRBJ1-2	14	TRBV5-1	many	NA	TGCGCCAGCCGGGTGGACAGAGCTAACTATGGCTACACCTTC	CASRVDRANYGYTF
TRBJ2-1	15	TRBV10-1	few	TRBD2	TGCGCCAGCAGTGCCGAGCGGGGGGGCTACAATGAGCAGTTCTTC	CASSAERGGYNEQFF
TRBJ2-1	14	TRBV2	NA	TRBD2	TGTGCCAGCATGGCGGGGGGGCCTGGCAATGAGCAGTTCTTC	CASMAGGPGNEQFF
TRBJ2-7	15	TRBV7-9	NA	TRBD1	TGTGCCAGCAGCTCCGACAGGGGCCTTCCCTACGAGCAGTACTTC	CASSSDRGLPYEQYF
TRBJ1-5	13	TRBV5-5	NA	NA	TGTGCCAGCAGCTTGCGCGTAGCTCAGCCCCAGCATTTT	CASSLRVAQPQHF
TRBJ2-7	13	TRBV2	NA	NA	TGTGCCAGCAGTGGCCGACAGAAAGAGATCCAGTACTTC	CASSGRQKEIQYF
TRBJ2-3	20	TRBV29-1	few	TRBD2	TGCAGCGTTGTGATTACCGGGACTAGCGGCCCCGGGGGGAGCACAGATACGCAGTATTTT	CSVVITGTSGPGGSTDTQYF
TRBJ2-7	14	TRBV11-2	NA	NA	TGTGCCAGCAGCTTAATCTCCAGGGCCTACGAGCAGTACTTC	CASSLISRAYEQYF
TRBJ1-1	12	TRBV6-6	few	NA	TGTGCCAGCAGTTTTAGGAGCACTGAAGCTTTCTTT	CASSFRSTEAFF
TRBJ2-2	15	TRBV28	NA	TRBD2	TGTGCCAGCAGGGGACTAGCGGGAAGCACCGGGGAGCTGTTTTTT	CASRGLAGSTGELFF
TRBJ1-4	15	TRBV6-5	NA	NA	TGTGCCAGCACCCCCCGGGCAACAACTAATGAAAAACTGTTTTTT	CASTPRATTNEKLFF
TRBJ1-4	15	TRBV5-1	NA	TRBD1	TGCGCCAGCAGCGGACAGGTCGCAGCTAATGAAAAACTGTTTTTT	CASSGQVAANEKLFF
TRBJ2-1	13	TRBV7-7	many	NA	TGTGCTAGCAGCAACGGGGTATACAATGAGCAGTTCTTC	CASSNGVYNEQFF
TRBJ1-1	15	TRBV12-3/TRBV12-4	NA	NA	TGTGCCAGCAGTTTAGCGCAAGGACTTACAACTGAAGCTTTCTTT	CASSLAQGLTTEAFF
TRBJ1-6	14	TRBV7-3	NA	NA	TGTGCCAGCAGCTTGGCCAGGGATGGGTCACCCCTCCACTTT	CASSLARDGSPLHF
TRBJ1-5	15	TRBV10-3	NA	NA	TGTGCCATCAGTGATTTCAGGGGAGCGGATCAGCCCCAGCATTTT	CAISDFRGADQPQHF
TRBJ2-7	16	TRBV5-1	few	NA	TGCGCCAGCAGCTTGTCTGGGGGGAGAGTAACTCACGAGCAGTACTTC	CASSLSGGRVTHEQYF
TRBJ1-2	13	TRBV7-2	NA	NA	TGTGCCAGCAGCTTAGAGCCAGGCTATGGCTACACCTTC	CASSLEPGYGYTF
TRBJ2-1	15	TRBV6-5	many	NA	TGTGCCAGCACCCTTCCGGGGGCGAAGGACAATGAGCAGTTCTTC	CASTLPGAKDNEQFF
TRBJ2-7	17	TRBV5-6	NA	TRBD2	TGTGCCAGCAGCTTGCCCAGGGCTAGCGGATTGGGATACGAGCAGTACTTC	CASSLPRASGLGYEQYF
TRBJ1-1	13	TRBV12-3/TRBV12-4	NA	NA	TGTGCCAGCAGTTTAACGGGGGGATCGGAAGCTTTCTTT	CASSLTGGSEAFF
TRBJ2-1	16	TRBV11-2	NA	NA	TGTGCCAGCAGCTTAGAATACTGGGCAGGTAGGAATGAGCAGTTCTTC	CASSLEYWAGRNEQFF
TRBJ2-5	14	TRBV29-1	NA	TRBD1	TGCAGCGTTGAAAAGGCCGGGACAGAAGAGACCCAGTACTTC	CSVEKAGTEETQYF
TRBJ1-2	14	TRBV12-3/TRBV12-4	NA	NA	TGTGCCAGCAGTTTTTCAGGGGATCTCGGCGGCTACACCTTC	CASSFSGDLGGYTF